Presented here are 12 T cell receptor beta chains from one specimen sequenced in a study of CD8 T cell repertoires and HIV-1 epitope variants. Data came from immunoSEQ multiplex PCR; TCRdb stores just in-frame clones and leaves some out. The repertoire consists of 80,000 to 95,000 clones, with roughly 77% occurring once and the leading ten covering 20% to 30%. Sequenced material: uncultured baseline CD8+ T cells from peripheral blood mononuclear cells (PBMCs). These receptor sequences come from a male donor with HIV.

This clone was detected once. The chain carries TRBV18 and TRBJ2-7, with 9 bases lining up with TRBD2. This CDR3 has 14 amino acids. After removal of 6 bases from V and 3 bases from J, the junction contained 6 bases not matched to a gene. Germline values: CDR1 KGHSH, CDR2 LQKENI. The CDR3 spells CASSPSSGNYEQYF. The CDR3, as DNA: TGTGCCAGCTCTCCGTCTAGCGGGAACTACGAGCAGTACTTC. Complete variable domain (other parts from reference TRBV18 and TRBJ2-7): NAGVMQNPRHLVRRRGQEARLRCSPMKGHSHVYWYRQLPEEGLKFMVYLQKENIIDESGMPKERFSAEFPKEGPSILRIQQVVRGDSAAYFCASSPSSGNYEQYFGPGTRLTVT.

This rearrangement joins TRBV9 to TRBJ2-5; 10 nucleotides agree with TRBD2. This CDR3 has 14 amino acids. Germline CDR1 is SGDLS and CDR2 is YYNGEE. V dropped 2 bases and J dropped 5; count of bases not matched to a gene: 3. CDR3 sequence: CASSVLAGDETQYF. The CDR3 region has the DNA TGTGCCAGCAGCGTGCTAGCGGGAGACGAGACCCAGTACTTC.

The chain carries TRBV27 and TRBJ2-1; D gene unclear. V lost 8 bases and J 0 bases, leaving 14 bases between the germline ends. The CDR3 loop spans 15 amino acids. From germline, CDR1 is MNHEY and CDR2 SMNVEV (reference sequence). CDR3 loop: CASGIDRSSYNEQFF. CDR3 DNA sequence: TGTGCCAGCGGGATTGATCGAAGCTCCTACAATGAGCAGTTCTTC.

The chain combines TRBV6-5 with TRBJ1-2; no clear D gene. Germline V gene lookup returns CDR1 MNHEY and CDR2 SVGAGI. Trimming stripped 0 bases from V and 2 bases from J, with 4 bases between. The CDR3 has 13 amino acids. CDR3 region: CASSYSLNYGYTF. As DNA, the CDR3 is TGTGCCAGCAGTTACTCTTTGAACTATGGCTACACCTTC.

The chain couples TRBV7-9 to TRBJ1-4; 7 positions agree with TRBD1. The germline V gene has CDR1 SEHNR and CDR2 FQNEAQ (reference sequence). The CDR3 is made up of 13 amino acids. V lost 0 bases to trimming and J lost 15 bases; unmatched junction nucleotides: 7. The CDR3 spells CASSLANTGEVFF. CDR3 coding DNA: TGTGCCAGCAGCTTAGCGAATACAGGGGAGGTGTTTTTT.

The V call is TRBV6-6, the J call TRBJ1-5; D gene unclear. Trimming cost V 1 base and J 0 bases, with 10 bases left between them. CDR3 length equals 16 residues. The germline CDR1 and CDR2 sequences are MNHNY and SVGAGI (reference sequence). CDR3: CASSYYPETSNQPQHF. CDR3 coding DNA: TGTGCCAGCAGTTACTATCCCGAGACTAGCAATCAGCCCCAGCATTTT.

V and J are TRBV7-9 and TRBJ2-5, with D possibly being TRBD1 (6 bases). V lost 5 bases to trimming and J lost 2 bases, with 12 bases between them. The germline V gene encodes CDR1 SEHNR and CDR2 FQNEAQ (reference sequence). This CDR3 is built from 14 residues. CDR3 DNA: TGTGCCAGCAGCACCGGACAGCTTCAAGAGACCCAGTACTTC. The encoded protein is CASSTGQLQETQYF.

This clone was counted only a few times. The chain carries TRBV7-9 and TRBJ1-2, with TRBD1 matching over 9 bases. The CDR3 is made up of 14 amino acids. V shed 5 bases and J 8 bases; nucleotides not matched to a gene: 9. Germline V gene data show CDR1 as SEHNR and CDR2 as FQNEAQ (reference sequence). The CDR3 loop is CASSESQGAWGYTF. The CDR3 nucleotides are TGTGCCAGCAGCGAATCACAGGGGGCATGGGGCTACACCTTC.

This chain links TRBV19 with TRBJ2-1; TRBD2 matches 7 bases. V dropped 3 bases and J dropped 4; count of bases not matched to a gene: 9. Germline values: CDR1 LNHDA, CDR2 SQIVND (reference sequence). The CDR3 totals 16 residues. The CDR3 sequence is CASSMPGGDPYNEQFF. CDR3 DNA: TGTGCCAGTAGTATGCCGGGGGGAGACCCGTACAATGAGCAGTTCTTC.

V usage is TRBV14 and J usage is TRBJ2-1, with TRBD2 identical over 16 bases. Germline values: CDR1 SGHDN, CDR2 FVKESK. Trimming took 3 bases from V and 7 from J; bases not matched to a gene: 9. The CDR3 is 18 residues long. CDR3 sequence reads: CASSQPGTSGRATNEQFF. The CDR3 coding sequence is TGTGCCAGCAGCCAGCCCGGGACTAGCGGGAGGGCCACGAATGAGCAGTTCTTC. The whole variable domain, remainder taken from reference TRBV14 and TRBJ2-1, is EAGVTQFPSHSVIEKGQTVTLRCDPISGHDNLYWYRRVMGKEIKFLLHFVKESKQDESGMPNNRFLAERTGGTYSTLKVQPAELEDSGVYFCASSQPGTSGRATNEQFFGPGTRLTVL.

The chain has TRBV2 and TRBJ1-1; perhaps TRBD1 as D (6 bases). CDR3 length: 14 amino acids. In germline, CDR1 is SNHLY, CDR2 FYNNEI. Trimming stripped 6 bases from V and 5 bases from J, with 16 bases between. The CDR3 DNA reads TGTGCCAGCAGAAGGGACACCGTCGGAACTGAAGCTTTCTTT. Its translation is CASRRDTVGTEAFF. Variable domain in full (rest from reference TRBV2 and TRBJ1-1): EPEVTQTPSHQVTQMGQEVILRCVPISNHLYFYWYRQILGQKVEFLVSFYNNEISEKSEIFDDQFSVERPDGSNFTLKIRSTKLEDSAMYFCASRRDTVGTEAFFGQGTRLTVV.

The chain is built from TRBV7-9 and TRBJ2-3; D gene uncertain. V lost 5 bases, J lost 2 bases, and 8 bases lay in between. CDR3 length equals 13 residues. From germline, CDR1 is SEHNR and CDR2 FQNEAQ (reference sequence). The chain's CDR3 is CASSPSNTDTQYF. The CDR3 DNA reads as TGTGCCAGCAGCCCGAGTAACACAGATACGCAGTATTTT.